This T cell receptor (beta chain) was obtained from a study of T cell responses to AZD1222 COVID-19 vaccine. Data came from immunoSEQ multiplex PCR; TCRdb stores just in-frame clones and leaves some out. Here the sample spans about 84,000 clones, approximately 83% being singletons. The CDR3 spans 16 residues. The ends were cut back, 3 bases at V and 1 base at J, with 15 bases in the middle. Germline-derived CDR1 and CDR2 are SEHNR and FQNEAQ (reference sequence). The material sequenced was peripheral blood, taken 28 days after the second AZD1222 dose. The sequence came from an adult who received the AZD1222 COVID-19 vaccine. This chain joins TRBV7-9 and TRBJ2-5, with D perhaps matching TRBD1 (6 bases). The CDR3 region is CASSFHRDAPQETQYF. In DNA, the CDR3 is TGTGCCAGCAGCTTTCACAGGGACGCTCCCCAAGAGACCCAGTACTTC.